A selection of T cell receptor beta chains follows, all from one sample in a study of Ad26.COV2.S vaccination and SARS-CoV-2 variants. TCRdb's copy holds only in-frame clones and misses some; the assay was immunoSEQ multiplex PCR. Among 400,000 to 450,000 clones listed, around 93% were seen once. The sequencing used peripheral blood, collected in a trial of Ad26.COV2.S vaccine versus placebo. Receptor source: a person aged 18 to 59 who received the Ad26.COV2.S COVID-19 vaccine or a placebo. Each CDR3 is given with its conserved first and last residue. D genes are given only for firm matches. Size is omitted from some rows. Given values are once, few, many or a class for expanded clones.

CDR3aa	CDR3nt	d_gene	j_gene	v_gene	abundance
CASSSLPGGLPYNEQFF	TGTGCCAGCAGTTCCCTACCGGGGGGGCTTCCCTACAATGAGCAGTTCTTC	TRBD2	TRBJ2-1	TRBV6-2/TRBV6-3	-
CASIQSTGSNEQFF	TGTGCCAGCATACAAAGTACAGGGTCCAATGAGCAGTTCTTC	-	TRBJ2-1	TRBV11-2	-
CASSLRGGTGIYEQYF	TGTGCCAGCAGCCTCCGGGGGGGGACAGGGATCTACGAGCAGTACTTC	-	TRBJ2-7	TRBV9	-
CASSLGQGGFPQHF	TGTGCCAGCAGCCTAGGACAGGGGGGTTTTCCCCAGCATTTT	TRBD1	TRBJ1-5	TRBV7-9	few
CASSRTRKDLSNQPQHF	TGTGCCAGCAGTCGGACAAGAAAAGATCTTAGCAATCAGCCCCAGCATTTT	-	TRBJ1-5	TRBV6-2/TRBV6-3	-
CASNGEYTGELFF	TGTGCCAGTAATGGCGAGTACACCGGGGAGCTGTTTTTT	-	TRBJ2-2	TRBV19	-
CASSYTGTGVNEQFF	TGTGCCAGCAGCTATACCGGGACAGGGGTGAATGAGCAGTTCTTC	TRBD1	TRBJ2-1	TRBV11-3	-
CASSLDGYSGNTIYF	TGTGCCAGCAGCCTGGACGGCTACTCTGGAAACACCATATATTTT	-	TRBJ1-3	TRBV3-1/TRBV3-2	-
CASSARLAGFEDTQYF	TGTGCCAGCAGCGCTAGACTAGCGGGGTTTGAAGATACGCAGTATTTT	TRBD2	TRBJ2-3	TRBV9	once
CASSPTANYGYTF	TGTGCCAGCAGCCCCACGGCTAACTATGGCTACACCTTC	-	TRBJ1-2	TRBV11-2	-
CASSPGQDLRNEQFF	TGTGCCAGCAGCCCGGGACAGGACCTAAGGAATGAGCAGTTCTTC	TRBD1	TRBJ2-1	TRBV13	-
CASSQGDGNTEAFF	TGTGCCAGCAGTCAAGGGGACGGGAACACTGAAGCTTTCTTT	-	TRBJ1-1	TRBV7-6	-
CASSANRAWTEAFF	TGTGCCAGTAGTGCTAACAGGGCTTGGACTGAAGCTTTCTTT	-	TRBJ1-1	TRBV19	-
CASSQLGVGAEAFF	TGTGCCAGCAGTCAACTAGGCGTAGGGGCTGAAGCTTTCTTT	-	TRBJ1-1	TRBV6-5	-
CASSLSSGDGETQYF	TGCGCCAGCAGCTTGAGTAGCGGGGACGGGGAGACCCAGTACTTC	TRBD2	TRBJ2-5	TRBV5-1	-
CASSFLLGGGEKLFF	TGTGCCAGCAGCTTCCTCCTCGGGGGGGGAGAAAAACTGTTTTTT	-	TRBJ1-4	TRBV7-2	-
CASSGGDNEQFF	TGTGCCAGCAGCGGAGGGGACAATGAGCAGTTCTTC	-	TRBJ2-1	TRBV7-9	-
CASSRVGSYEQYF	TGTGCCAGCAGTAGAGTCGGATCCTACGAGCAGTACTTC	-	TRBJ2-7	TRBV6-5	-
CASSLVGSGTGVYTF	TGCGCCAGCAGCTTGGTAGGGTCCGGGACAGGGGTCTACACCTTC	TRBD1	TRBJ1-2	TRBV5-1	-
CASSQRVGAGSNEQFF	TGTGCCAGCAGCCAAAGGGTGGGGGCCGGGTCCAATGAGCAGTTCTTC	-	TRBJ2-1	TRBV11-2	-
CATSRGAGVASEQFF	TGTGCCACCAGCAGAGGGGCAGGGGTTGCTTCTGAGCAGTTCTTC	-	TRBJ2-1	TRBV15	-
CASNPAYYNEQFF	TGTGCCAGCAACCCTGCCTACTACAATGAGCAGTTCTTC	-	TRBJ2-1	TRBV6-2/TRBV6-3	once